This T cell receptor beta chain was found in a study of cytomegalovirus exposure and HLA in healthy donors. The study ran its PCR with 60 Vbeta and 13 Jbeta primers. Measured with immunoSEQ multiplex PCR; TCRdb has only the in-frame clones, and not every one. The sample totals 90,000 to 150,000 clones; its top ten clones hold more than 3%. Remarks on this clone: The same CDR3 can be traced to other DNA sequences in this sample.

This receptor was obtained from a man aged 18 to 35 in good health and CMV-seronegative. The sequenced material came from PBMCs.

The CDR3 is CASSPSLQETQYF. The CDR3 nucleotides read TGTGCCAGCTCACCTTCACTTCAAGAGACCCAGTACTTC. The genes are TRBV18 and TRBJ2-5; D not certain. This CDR3 is built from 13 residues. CDR1 and CDR2 from the germline V gene are KGHSH and LQKENI. Trimming took off 3 bases at V and 2 bases at J, with 7 bases between the two ends.